Listed here are 21 T cell receptor beta chains from one sample, sequenced in a study of CD8 T cells in ankylosing spondylitis. General study points: It appeared that ankylosing spondylitis blood was characterized by a TCR beta motif of under ten highly homologous variants.

TCRdb itself ran the 5' RACE reads through MiXCR, one entry per CDR3 protein. This sample has about 480,000 distinct CDR3 sequences, with approximately 17% found just once. For these TCRs, the target antigens are not known. Sequences were obtained from blood, either unsorted or a sorted T cell fraction (not recorded which). These receptors were collected from a male donor with ankylosing spondylitis.

The rearrangement uses TRBV5-1 and TRBJ2-2, with unresolved D. Germline V gene data show CDR1 as SGHRS and CDR2 as YFSETQ. Trimming removed 4 bases from V and 5 bases from J, with 6 bases in between. The CDR3 loop spans 12 amino acids. The CDR3: CASSDTTGELFF. CDR3 DNA: TGCGCCAGCAGCGACACGACCGGGGAGCTGTTTTTT.

This clonotype was observed a handful of times. This chain joins TRBV5-1 and TRBJ2-5; weak D call: TRBD2 (6 bases). The V gene lost 3 bases and the J gene lost 5 bases, with 17 bases spanning the gap. This CDR3 has 15 amino acids. Per the germline V gene, CDR1 is SGHRS and CDR2 is YFSETQ. The CDR3 sequence: CASSWPGTGEETQYF. In DNA form, the CDR3 reads TGCGCCAGCAGCTGGCCCGGGACTGGTGAGGAGACCCAGTACTTC. Complete variable domain (other parts from reference TRBV5-1 and TRBJ2-5): KAGVTQTPRYLIKTRGQQVTLSCSPISGHRSVSWYQQTPGQGLQFLFEYFSETQRNKGNFPGRFSGRQFSNSRSEMNVSTLELGDSALYLCASSWPGTGEETQYFGPGTRLLVL.

Only a few counts were recorded for this clonotype. This chain joins TRBV14 and TRBJ2-1; the D call may be TRBD1 or TRBD2 (7 bases each). CDR1 is SGHDN, CDR2 FVKESK, per germline. Between the trimmed V and J ends, which lost 5 bases and 9 bases, there was a span of 17 bases. The CDR3 consists of 14 residues. Written as DNA, the CDR3 is TGTGCCAGCAGCGATTGGGGAGGGGGCACTGAGCAGTTCTTC. Translating it yields CASSDWGGGTEQFF.

V gene TRBV30 combines with J gene TRBJ2-1; D is unclear. CDR1 and CDR2 (germline): GTSNPN, SVGIG (reference sequence). The CDR3 consists of 13 residues. Deletions cut 2 bases from V and 1 base from J, with 6 bases between. The CDR3 nucleotides read TGTGCCTGGAGTAAGGTTTCCTACAATGAGCAGTTCTTC. As protein: CAWSKVSYNEQFF. The full variable domain, in which reference TRBV30 and TRBJ2-1 provide the parts outside the CDR3, is SQTIHQWPATLVQPVGSPLSLECTVEGTSNPNLYWYRQAAGRGLQLLFYSVGIGQISSEVPQNLSASRPQDRQFILSSKKLLLSDSGFYLCAWSKVSYNEQFFGPGTRLTVL.

The chain recombines TRBV5-1 with TRBJ2-3, with D uncertain. The V gene's germline CDR1 is SGHRS and CDR2 YFSETQ. This CDR3 has 14 residues. V lost 4 bases and J 5 bases, leaving 14 bases between the germline ends. The CDR3: CASSLSRRGDTQYF. The CDR3 nucleotides read TGCGCCAGCAGCCTGAGCCGGCGAGGAGATACGCAGTATTTT.

This chain links TRBV19 with TRBJ2-2; TRBD2 is a possible D gene (6 bases). Germline V gives CDR1 LNHDA, CDR2 SQIVND (reference sequence). Trimming shortened V by 9 bases and J by 6 bases, and 17 bases separated the two germline ends. There are 14 residues in the CDR3. Here the CDR3 reads CASAPGLAPGELFF. CDR3 DNA: TGTGCCAGCGCACCGGGACTGGCCCCCGGGGAGCTGTTTTTT.

This clonotype was seen ten or more times. The chain is built from TRBV10-3 and TRBJ2-3; no clear D gene. This CDR3 has 12 residues. Germline V lookup: CDR1 ENHRY, CDR2 SYGVKD. V was clipped by 2 bases and J by 2 bases, with 2 bases between them. CDR3 sequence reads: CAISENTDTQYF. The CDR3 DNA sequence: TGTGCCATCAGTGAGAACACAGATACGCAGTATTTT.

This CDR3 is CASSLKLAGPYEQYF. The CDR3 region has the DNA TGTGCCAGCAGCTTAAAACTAGCGGGACCCTACGAGCAGTACTTC. The chain has TRBV7-3 and TRBJ2-7; the match to TRBD2 covers 10 bases. J gave up 2 bases and V 1 base, and 2 bases lay outside the gene matches. The CDR3 has 15 residues. Germline assignment: CDR1 SGHTA and CDR2 FQGTGA.

The chain has TRBV4-2 and TRBJ2-3; D may correspond to TRBD1 or TRBD2 (5 bases each). Germline V gives CDR1 LGHNA, CDR2 YNFKEQ. This CDR3 comprises 16 residues. The V gene lost 0 bases and the J gene lost 2 bases, with 12 bases spanning the gap. The DNA of the CDR3 is TGTGCCAGCAGCCAAGAAGGTCGAGGGACCACAGATACGCAGTATTTT. Protein: CASSQEGRGTTDTQYF.

This clonotype turned up a few times. The chain carries TRBV28 and TRBJ2-7, with D unclear. CDR3 length: 15 residues. CDR1 MDHEN and CDR2 SYDVKM come from the germline V gene. With 7 bases removed from V and 2 bases from J, the gap between germline ends came to 18 bases. The CDR3 sequence is CASTERRASPYEQYF. Here the CDR3 DNA reads TGTGCCAGCACGGAGCGCCGAGCTTCCCCCTACGAGCAGTACTTC.

This clonotype was observed many times. The chain joins TRBV6-5 to TRBJ1-1; D gene ambiguous. Germline V gene data show CDR1 as MNHEY and CDR2 as SVGAGI. Deletions cut 5 bases from V and 0 bases from J, with 7 bases between. This CDR3 has 13 residues. The CDR3 sequence is CASSHTLNTEAFF. CDR3 in DNA: TGTGCCAGCAGTCACACCTTGAACACTGAAGCTTTCTTT.

This clonotype was found many times. This sequence joins TRBV15 and TRBJ1-2; D remains ambiguous. Germline CDR1 LNHNV, CDR2 YYDKDF (reference sequence). This CDR3 spans 20 amino acids. Trimming cost V 0 bases and J 0 bases, with 23 bases left between them. In DNA, the CDR3 is TGTGCCACCAGCAGAGATAAGCCGAAATCCCCTGGGCAAGCTAACTATGGCTACACCTTC. Its protein is CATSRDKPKSPGQANYGYTF.

This clonotype occurred a few times. The chain links TRBV3-1 to TRBJ2-5, with D perhaps assigned TRBD1 or TRBD2 (5 bases each). Trimming shortened V by 4 bases and J by 5 bases, and 17 bases separated the two germline ends. This CDR3 contains 15 residues. Germline CDR1 LGHDT, CDR2 YNNKEL (reference sequence). CDR3 region: CASSPKGPPRETQYF. CDR3 coding DNA: TGTGCCAGCAGCCCAAAGGGACCGCCGAGGGAGACCCAGTACTTC.

The rearrangement joins TRBV15 to TRBJ2-6; 8 positions match TRBD2. J lost 0 bases, V lost 6 bases, and 7 bases had no gene match. CDR1 is LNHNV and CDR2 is YYDKDF in the germline V gene (reference sequence). The CDR3 runs 17 residues. The CDR3 protein is CATSPGGGFSGANVLTF. The CDR3 region has the DNA TGTGCCACCAGTCCCGGGGGGGGTTTCTCTGGGGCCAACGTCCTGACTTTC.

The chain has TRBV20-1 and TRBJ2-7; D is ambiguous. The germline gives CDR1 DFQATT, CDR2 SNEGSKA (reference sequence). V was cut by 0 bases and J by 3 bases, with 15 bases left in between. There are 15 residues in the CDR3. The CDR3 here is CSARDQRGKSYEQYF. In nucleotides, the CDR3 is TGCAGTGCTAGAGATCAGCGTGGGAAGAGCTACGAGCAGTACTTC.

The V call is TRBV28, the J call TRBJ2-7; D is unclear. Germline assignment: CDR1 MDHEN and CDR2 SYDVKM. This CDR3 contains 13 residues. Trimming removed 9 bases from V and 1 base from J, with 13 bases in between. CDR3 in DNA: TGTGCCAGTTCCCCAAGCCTATCCTACGAGCAGTACTTC. This encodes CASSPSLSYEQYF.

In this sample, this clonotype turned up once. The chain joins TRBV6-1 to TRBJ2-1, with 12 bases that match TRBD2. The germline CDR1 and CDR2 sequences are MNHNS and SASEGT. The CDR3 runs 13 residues. Unmatched junction bases numbered 5, after V lost 8 bases and J lost 9 bases. The CDR3 protein is CASREGLAGEQFF. The CDR3 DNA is TGTGCCAGCCGCGAGGGACTAGCGGGTGAGCAGTTCTTC.

This sequence joins TRBV7-2 and TRBJ2-7; 8 nucleotides align to TRBD1. V was clipped by 5 bases and J by 6 bases; unmatched bases: 3. CDR1 is SGHTA, CDR2 FQGNSA, per germline. This CDR3 has 12 amino acids. The CDR3 DNA follows: TGTGCCAGCAGCATGACAGGGGTCGAGCAGTACTTC. This translates into CASSMTGVEQYF. The full variable domain, in which reference TRBV7-2 and TRBJ2-7 provide the parts outside the CDR3, is GAGVSQSPSNKVTEKGKDVELRCDPISGHTALYWYRQSLGQGLEFLIYFQGNSAPDKSGLPSDRFSAERTGGSVSTLTIQRTQQEDSAVYLCASSMTGVEQYFGPGTRLTVT.

This clonotype was observed a handful of times. The CDR3 DNA sequence: TGTGCCAGCAGTGTGGGACCCAGTGGGGATGAGCAGTTCTTC. Translation: CASSVGPSGDEQFF. The chain joins TRBV3-1 to TRBJ2-1, with D perhaps being TRBD1 or TRBD2 (5 bases each). Germline lookup yields CDR1 LGHDT and CDR2 YNNKEL (reference sequence). The CDR3 is 14 amino acids. The V gene lost 6 bases and the J gene lost 8 bases, with 17 bases spanning the gap.

Judged by abundance, this clonotype is medium-sized. The V gene is TRBV4-2, the J gene TRBJ2-1; 7 bases are shared with TRBD2. There are 16 residues in the CDR3. Trimming cost V 1 base and J 7 bases; bases outside gene matches: 10. Germline CDR1 and CDR2: LGHNA and YNFKEQ. The CDR3 spells CASSQGAAGNVNEQFF. The CDR3 DNA sequence: TGTGCCAGCAGCCAAGGGGCAGCGGGGAATGTTAATGAGCAGTTCTTC.

This clonotype has more than one count but fewer than ten. CDR3 in DNA: TGTGCCAGCTCACTCCTTTCAGCAGAAGAGACCCAGTACTTC. Translation gives CASSLLSAEETQYF. The chain joins TRBV18 to TRBJ2-5, with D uncertain. V lost 4 bases, J lost 3 bases, and 12 bases lay in between. Germline CDR1 KGHSH, CDR2 LQKENI. This CDR3 has 14 residues.